The present TCR beta chain was sequenced within a study of blood T cell repertoires in COVID-19. CDR1 and CDR2 (germline): SGHRS, YFSETQ. The CDR3 spans 16 residues. The V and J ends lost 4 bases and 0 bases, in that order; junction bases with no gene match: 5. Measured with immunoSEQ multiplex PCR; TCRdb has only the in-frame clones, and not every one. The profile shows approximately 300,000 clones, 85% to 95% of them singletons. Sequencing input: PBMCs or T cells enriched from blood (not recorded which). The rearrangement uses TRBV5-1 and TRBJ2-5; 11 bases fit TRBD2. This TCR was sampled from a woman aged 25-40 years who had been exposed to COVID-19. CDR3 nucleotides: TGCGCCAGCAGCCTTATAGCGGGGGGGCACCAAGAGACCCAGTACTTC. Translating it yields CASSLIAGGHQETQYF.